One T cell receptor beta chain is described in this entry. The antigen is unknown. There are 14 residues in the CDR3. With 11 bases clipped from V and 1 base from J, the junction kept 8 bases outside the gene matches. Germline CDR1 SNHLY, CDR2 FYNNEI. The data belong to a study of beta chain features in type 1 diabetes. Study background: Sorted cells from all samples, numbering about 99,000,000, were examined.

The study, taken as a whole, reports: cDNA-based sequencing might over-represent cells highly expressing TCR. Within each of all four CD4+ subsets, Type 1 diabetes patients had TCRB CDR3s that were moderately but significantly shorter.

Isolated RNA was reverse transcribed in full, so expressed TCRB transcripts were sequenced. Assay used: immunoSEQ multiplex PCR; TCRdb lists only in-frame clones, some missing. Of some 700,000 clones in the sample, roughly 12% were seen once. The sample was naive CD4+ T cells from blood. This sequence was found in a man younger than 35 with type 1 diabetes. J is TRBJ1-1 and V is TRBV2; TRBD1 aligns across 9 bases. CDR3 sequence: CARTQGQGNTEAFF. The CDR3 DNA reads TGTGCCCGGACTCAGGGACAGGGGAACACTGAAGCTTTCTTT.